This T cell receptor (beta chain) was recovered during a study of blood T cells in healthy people across ages. Germline CDR1 is MNHEY and CDR2 is SVGAGI. V was shortened by 6 bases and J by 3 bases, with 11 bases between the two germline ends. CDR3 length equals 13 residues. Together with a sample-barcoded 5' primer, a J-beta primer mix was included in a second PCR lasting about 6 to 11 cycles. The yield of each sample was at least 3 million CDR3-containing paired-end reads. TCRdb re-called the 5' RACE reads with MiXCR, one entry per CDR3 protein. In the table there are about 680,000 distinct CDR3 sequences, around half of which are singletons.

The clonotype originates from a woman in her sixties or seventies in good health. The rearrangement uses TRBV6-5 and TRBJ1-1, with a weak D call TRBD1 (6 bases). Sequencing was carried out using blood. CDR3: CASRERGDTEAFF. CDR3 nucleotides: TGTGCCAGCAGGGAGAGGGGGGACACTGAAGCTTTCTTT.